This T cell receptor (beta chain) was retrieved from a study of cytomegalovirus exposure and HLA in healthy donors. General study findings and limits: Sequencing likely generated an artifact that appeared as a cluster of highly shared sequence variants. Later analysis associated a missense DCLRE1C variant with TCR beta V- and J-gene trimming. In an earlier analysis, about 87% or about 30%: the productive usage of most TCR beta V segments. Apparent HLA restriction characterized most CMV-associated TCR beta chains in a later analysis.

As for this clone: Its antigen is unidentified.

Unmatched junction bases numbered 8, after V lost 8 bases and J lost 3 bases. The CDR3 contains 14 residues. Per germline, CDR1 MNHNS and CDR2 SASEGT. PCR primers comprised 60 Vbeta and 13 Jbeta primers. Generated by immunoSEQ multiplex PCR, the TCRdb table keeps only in-frame clones and is missing some. The sample consists of around 150,000 clones, 79% of them appearing once. This TCR was recovered from a man between 50 and 59 years old in good health and CMV-seropositive. The sample was PBMCs. This sequence joins TRBV6-1 and TRBJ2-7; TRBD1 aligns across 9 bases. The DNA of the CDR3 is TGTGCCAGCCCGGGACAGGGAAGTCACTACGAGCAGTACTTC. It encodes CASPGQGSHYEQYF.